This T cell receptor beta chain was found in a study of T cells in Graves' hyperthyroidism and ophthalmopathy. Cells are PBMCs isolated from roughly 9.2 ml of fresh blood. Researchers took RNA transcripts and amplified the TCR beta CDR3 regions from them. The HTBI primer set served for first-round RT-PCR of the TCR CDR3. TCRdb re-called the multiplex PCR reads with MiXCR, one entry per CDR3 protein. The sample shows hundreds of thousands of distinct CDR3 sequences, about a sixth of them seen only once. Sequenced material: blood. The receptor was derived from a woman in her thirties or forties with Graves' ophthalmopathy.

CDR3 amino acids: CASSLDGARKGGSSFPSYEQYF. The DNA of the CDR3 is TGCGCCAGCAGCTTGGATGGGGCTCGTAAGGGGGGGTCTTCCTTTCCCTCCTACGAGCAGTACTTC. The chain recombines TRBV5-1 with TRBJ2-7; possibly TRBD2 for D (7 bases). The germline V gene has CDR1 SGHRS and CDR2 YFSETQ. This CDR3 has 22 amino acids. The V end was cut by 0 bases, the J end by 0 bases, with 31 bases between.